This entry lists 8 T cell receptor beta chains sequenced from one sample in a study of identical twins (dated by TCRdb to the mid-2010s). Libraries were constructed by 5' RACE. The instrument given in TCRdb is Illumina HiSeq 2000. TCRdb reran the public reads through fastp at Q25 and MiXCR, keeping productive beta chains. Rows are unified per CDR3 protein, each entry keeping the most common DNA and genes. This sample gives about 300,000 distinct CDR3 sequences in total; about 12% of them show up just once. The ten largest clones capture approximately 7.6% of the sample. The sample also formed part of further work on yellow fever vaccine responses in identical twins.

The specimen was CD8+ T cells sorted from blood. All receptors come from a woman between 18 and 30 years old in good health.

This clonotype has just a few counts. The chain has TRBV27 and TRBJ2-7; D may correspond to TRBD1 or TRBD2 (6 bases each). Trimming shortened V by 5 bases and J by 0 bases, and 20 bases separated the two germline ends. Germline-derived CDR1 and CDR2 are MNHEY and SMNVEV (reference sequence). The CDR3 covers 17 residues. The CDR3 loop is CASSNPPRGAISYEQYF. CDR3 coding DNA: TGTGCCAGCAGTAACCCTCCAAGGGGGGCGATCTCCTACGAGCAGTACTTC.

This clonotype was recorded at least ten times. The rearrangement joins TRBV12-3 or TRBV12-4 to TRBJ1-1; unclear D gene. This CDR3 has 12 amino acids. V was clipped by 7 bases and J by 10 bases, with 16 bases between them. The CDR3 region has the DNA TGTGCCAGCACTATAATGAGAGATAGAGCTTTCTTT. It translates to CASTIMRDRAFF.

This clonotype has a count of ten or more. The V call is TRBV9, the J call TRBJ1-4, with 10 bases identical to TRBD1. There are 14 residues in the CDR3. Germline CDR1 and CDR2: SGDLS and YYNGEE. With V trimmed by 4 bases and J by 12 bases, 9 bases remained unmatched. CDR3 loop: CASSPGTGASELFF. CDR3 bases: TGTGCCAGCAGCCCCGGGACAGGGGCCTCTGAACTGTTTTTT.

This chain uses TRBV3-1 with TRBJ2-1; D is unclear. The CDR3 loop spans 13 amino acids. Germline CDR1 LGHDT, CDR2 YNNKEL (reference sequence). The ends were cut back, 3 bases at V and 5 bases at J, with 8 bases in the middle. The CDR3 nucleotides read TGTGCCAGCAGCCAGGAAACTCACAATGAGCAGTTCTTC. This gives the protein CASSQETHNEQFF.

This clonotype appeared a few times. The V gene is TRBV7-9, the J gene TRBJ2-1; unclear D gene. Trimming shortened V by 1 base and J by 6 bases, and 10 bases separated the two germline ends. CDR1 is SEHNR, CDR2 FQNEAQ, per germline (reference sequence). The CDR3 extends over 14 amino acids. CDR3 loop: CASSLGLGINEQFF. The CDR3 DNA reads TGTGCCAGCAGCTTAGGATTGGGTATCAATGAGCAGTTCTTC.

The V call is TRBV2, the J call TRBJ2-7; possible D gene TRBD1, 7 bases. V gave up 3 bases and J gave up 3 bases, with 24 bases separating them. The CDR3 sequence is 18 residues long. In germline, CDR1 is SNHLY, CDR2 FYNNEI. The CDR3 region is CASSDLWLQGGSYYEQYV. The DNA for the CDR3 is TGTGCCAGCAGTGATTTATGGCTTCAGGGGGGATCATACTACGAGCAGTACGTC.

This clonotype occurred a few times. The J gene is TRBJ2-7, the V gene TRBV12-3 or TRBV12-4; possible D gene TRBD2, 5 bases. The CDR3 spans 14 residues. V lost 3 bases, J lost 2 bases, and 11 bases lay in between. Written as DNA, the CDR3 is TGTGCCAGCAGTTTTGGGAGTCCTACCTACGAGCAGTACTTC. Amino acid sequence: CASSFGSPTYEQYF.

The CDR3 spells CSARGLRGDYEQYV. The CDR3 DNA reads TGCAGTGCTAGAGGCCTCCGGGGGGACTACGAGCAGTACGTC. V is TRBV20-1 and J is TRBJ2-7; 7 bases fit TRBD2. CDR1 and CDR2 (germline): DFQATT, SNEGSKA (reference sequence). CDR3 length equals 14 residues. Trimming took 1 base from V and 3 from J; bases not matched to a gene: 6.